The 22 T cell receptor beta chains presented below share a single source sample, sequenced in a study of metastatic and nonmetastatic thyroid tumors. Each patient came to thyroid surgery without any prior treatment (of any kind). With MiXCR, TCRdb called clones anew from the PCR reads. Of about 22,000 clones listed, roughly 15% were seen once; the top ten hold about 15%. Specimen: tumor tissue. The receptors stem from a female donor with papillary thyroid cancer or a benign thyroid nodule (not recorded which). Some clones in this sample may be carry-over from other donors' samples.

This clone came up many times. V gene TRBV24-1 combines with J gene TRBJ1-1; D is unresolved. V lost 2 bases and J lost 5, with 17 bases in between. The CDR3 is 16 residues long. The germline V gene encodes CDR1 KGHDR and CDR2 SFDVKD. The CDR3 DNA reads TGTGCCACCAGTGATTCGGAGAGAGAGATGGAAACTGAAGCTTTCTTT. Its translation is CATSDSEREMETEAFF.

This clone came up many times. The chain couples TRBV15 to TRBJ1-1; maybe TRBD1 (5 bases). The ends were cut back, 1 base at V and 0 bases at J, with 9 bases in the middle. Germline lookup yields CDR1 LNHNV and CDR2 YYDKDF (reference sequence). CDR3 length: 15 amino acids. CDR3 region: CATSRAGSMNTEAFF. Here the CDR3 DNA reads TGTGCCACCAGCAGAGCAGGGTCCATGAACACTGAAGCTTTCTTT.

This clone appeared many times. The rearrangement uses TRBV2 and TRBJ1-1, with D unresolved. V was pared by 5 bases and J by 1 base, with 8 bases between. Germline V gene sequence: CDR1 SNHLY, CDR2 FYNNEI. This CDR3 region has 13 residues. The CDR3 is CASSNRENTEAFF. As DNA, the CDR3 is TGTGCCAGCAGTAACCGGGAGAACACTGAAGCTTTCTTT.

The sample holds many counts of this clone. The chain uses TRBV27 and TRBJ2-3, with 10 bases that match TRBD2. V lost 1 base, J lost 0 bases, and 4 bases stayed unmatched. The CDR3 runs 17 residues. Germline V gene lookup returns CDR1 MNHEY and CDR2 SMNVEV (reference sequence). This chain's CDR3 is CASSLLASGGSTDTQYF. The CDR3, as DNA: TGTGCCAGCAGTTTATTGGCTAGCGGGGGTAGCACAGATACGCAGTATTTT.

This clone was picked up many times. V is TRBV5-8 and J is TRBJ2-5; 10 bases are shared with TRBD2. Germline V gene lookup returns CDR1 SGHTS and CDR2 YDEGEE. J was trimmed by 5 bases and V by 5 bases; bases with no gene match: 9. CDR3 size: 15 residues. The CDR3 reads CASRPSGGQGETQYF. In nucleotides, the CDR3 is TGTGCCAGCAGACCTAGCGGGGGCCAGGGGGAGACCCAGTACTTC.

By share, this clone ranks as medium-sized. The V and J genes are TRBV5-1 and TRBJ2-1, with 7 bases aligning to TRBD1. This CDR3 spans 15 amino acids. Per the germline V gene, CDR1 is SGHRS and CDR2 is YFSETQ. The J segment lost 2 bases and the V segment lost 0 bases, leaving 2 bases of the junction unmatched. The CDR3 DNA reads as TGCGCCAGCAGCTTGGAAGGGGGCCCCTACAATGAGCAGTTCTTC. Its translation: CASSLEGGPYNEQFF.

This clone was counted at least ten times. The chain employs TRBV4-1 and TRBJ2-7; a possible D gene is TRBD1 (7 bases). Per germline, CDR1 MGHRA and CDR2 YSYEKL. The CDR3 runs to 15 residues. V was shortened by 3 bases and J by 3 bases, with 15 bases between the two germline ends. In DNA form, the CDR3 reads TGCGCCAGCAGCCACGCCAGGGGGGATATCTACGAGCAGTACTTC. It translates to CASSHARGDIYEQYF.

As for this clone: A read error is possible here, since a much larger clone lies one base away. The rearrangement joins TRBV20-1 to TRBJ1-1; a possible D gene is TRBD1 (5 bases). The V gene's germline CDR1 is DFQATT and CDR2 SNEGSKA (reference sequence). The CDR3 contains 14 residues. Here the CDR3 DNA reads TGCAGTGCTCACAAGGATGGGGGGAACACTGAAGCTTCCTTT. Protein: CSAHKDGGNTEASF.

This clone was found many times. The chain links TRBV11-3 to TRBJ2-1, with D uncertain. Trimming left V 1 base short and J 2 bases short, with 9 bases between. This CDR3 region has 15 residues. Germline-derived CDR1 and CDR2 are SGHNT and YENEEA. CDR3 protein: CASSLGSPPYNEQFF. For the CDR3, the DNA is TGTGCCAGCAGCTTAGGTTCTCCTCCCTACAATGAGCAGTTCTTC.

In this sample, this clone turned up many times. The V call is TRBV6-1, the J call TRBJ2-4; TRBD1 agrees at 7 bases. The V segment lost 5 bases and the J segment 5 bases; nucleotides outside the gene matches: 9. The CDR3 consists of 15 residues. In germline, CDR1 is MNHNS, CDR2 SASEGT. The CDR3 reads CASSSLGGRENIQYF. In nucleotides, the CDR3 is TGTGCCAGCAGTTCGTTAGGGGGCAGGGAAAACATTCAGTACTTC.

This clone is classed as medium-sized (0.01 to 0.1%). CDR3: CASSAPATNTGELFF. CDR3 sequence (DNA): TGTGCCAGCAGTGCCCCAGCTACGAACACCGGGGAGCTGTTTTTT. This sequence joins TRBV6-1 and TRBJ2-2; D remains unclear. Deletions cut 4 bases from V and 0 bases from J, with 9 bases between. Germline-derived CDR1 and CDR2 are MNHNS and SASEGT. This CDR3 is 15 amino acids long.

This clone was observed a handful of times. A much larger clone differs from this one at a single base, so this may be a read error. The CDR3 DNA reads as TGTGCCAGCACGTGGACAGGGCACAATGAGCAGTTCTTC. As protein: CASTWTGHNEQFF. The chain combines TRBV12-3 or TRBV12-4 with TRBJ2-1, with 8 bases identical to TRBD1. With V trimmed by 7 bases and J by 5 bases, 4 bases remained unmatched. This CDR3 has 13 residues.

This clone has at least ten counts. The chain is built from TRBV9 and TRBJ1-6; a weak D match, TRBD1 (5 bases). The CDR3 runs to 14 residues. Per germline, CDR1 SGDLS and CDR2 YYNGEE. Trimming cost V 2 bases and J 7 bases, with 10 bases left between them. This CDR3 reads CASSVQGGNSPLHF. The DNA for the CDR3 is TGTGCCAGCAGCGTGCAGGGTGGAAATTCACCCCTCCACTTT.

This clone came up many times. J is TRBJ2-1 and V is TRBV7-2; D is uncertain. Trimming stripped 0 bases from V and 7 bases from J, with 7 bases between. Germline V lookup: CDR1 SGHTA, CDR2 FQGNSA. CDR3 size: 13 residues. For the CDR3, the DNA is TGTGCCAGCAGCTTAGCGAATTGGAATGAGCAGTTCTTC. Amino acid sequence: CASSLANWNEQFF.

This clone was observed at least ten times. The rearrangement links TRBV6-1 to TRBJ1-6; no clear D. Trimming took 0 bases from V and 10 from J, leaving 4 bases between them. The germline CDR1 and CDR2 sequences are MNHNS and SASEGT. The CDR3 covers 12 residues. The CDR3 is CASSEARSPLHF. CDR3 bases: TGTGCCAGCAGTGAAGCTAGGTCACCCCTCCACTTT.

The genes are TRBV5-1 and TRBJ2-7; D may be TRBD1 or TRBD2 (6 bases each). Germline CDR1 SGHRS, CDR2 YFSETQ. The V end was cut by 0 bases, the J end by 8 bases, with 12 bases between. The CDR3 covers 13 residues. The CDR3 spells CASSLDSGDKQYF. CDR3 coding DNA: TGCGCCAGCAGCTTGGATTCGGGGGACAAGCAGTACTTC.

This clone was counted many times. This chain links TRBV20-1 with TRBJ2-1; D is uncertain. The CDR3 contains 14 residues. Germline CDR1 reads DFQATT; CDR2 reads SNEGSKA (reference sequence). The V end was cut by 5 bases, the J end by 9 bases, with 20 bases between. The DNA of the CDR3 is TGCAGTGCTCAGACATTGGTCAGTATAGGTGAGCAGTTCTTC. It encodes CSAQTLVSIGEQFF.

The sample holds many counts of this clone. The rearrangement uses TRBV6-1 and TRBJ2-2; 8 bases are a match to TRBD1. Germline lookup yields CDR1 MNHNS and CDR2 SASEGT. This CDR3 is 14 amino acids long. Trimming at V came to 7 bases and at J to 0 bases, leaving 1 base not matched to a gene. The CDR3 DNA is TGTGCCAGCATGGACAGGGCGAACACCGGGGAGCTGTTTTTT. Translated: CASMDRANTGELFF.

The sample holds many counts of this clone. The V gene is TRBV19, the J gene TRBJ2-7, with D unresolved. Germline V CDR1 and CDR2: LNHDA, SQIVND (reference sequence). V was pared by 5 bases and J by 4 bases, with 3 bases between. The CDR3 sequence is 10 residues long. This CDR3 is CASSGYEQYF. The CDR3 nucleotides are TGTGCCAGTAGTGGATACGAGCAGTACTTC.

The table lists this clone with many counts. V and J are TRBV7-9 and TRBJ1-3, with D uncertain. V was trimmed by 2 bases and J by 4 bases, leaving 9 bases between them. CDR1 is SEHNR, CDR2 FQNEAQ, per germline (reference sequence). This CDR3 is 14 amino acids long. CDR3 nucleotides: TGTGCCAGCAGCTTACATGGGCCAGGAAACACCATATATTTT. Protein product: CASSLHGPGNTIYF.

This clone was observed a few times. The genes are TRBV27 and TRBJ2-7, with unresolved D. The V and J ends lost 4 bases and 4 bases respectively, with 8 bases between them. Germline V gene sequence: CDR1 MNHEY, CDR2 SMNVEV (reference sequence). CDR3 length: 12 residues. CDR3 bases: TGTGCCAGCAGTTCCCGGTGGTACGAGCAGTACTTC. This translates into CASSSRWYEQYF.

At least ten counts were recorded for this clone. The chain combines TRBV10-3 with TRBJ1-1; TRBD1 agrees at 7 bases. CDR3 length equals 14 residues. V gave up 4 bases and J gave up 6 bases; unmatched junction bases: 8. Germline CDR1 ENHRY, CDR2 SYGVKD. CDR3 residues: CAISGDRAYAEAFF. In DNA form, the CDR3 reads TGTGCCATCAGTGGCGACAGGGCTTACGCTGAAGCTTTCTTT.